Listed below are T cell receptor beta chains from one sample, sequenced in a study of OX40 agonist ivuxolimab in advanced cancers. Some clones are missing from TCRdb's copy, which holds only in-frame ones; the method was immunoSEQ multiplex PCR. The sample includes just over 60,000 clones, around 87% of them seen just once. This material consisted of CD4+ or CD8+ T cells sorted from blood, taken in a trial of the OX40 agonist ivuxolimab. The source is an adult with an advanced solid tumor such as melanoma, head and neck, liver or kidney cancer. CDR3s include the opening cysteine and the closing phenylalanine or tryptophan. Each record gives: V gene, clone size, J gene, D gene, CDR3 protein, CDR3 DNA. The D gene is left open where the match is weak. Some rows have no size entry. The others give once, few or many, or a class for an expanded clone.

TRBV25-1	NA	TRBJ2-3	NA	CASSAGLPAADTQYF	TGTGCCAGCAGTGCGGGACTTCCAGCCGCAGATACGCAGTATTTT
TRBV7-3	NA	TRBJ2-7	NA	CASSFGGNGETYEQYF	TGTGCCAGCAGCTTCGGCGGAAACGGCGAGACCTACGAGCAGTACTTC
TRBV28	many	TRBJ1-2	TRBD1	CASTTTGNLYGYTF	TGTGCCAGCACCACGACAGGGAACCTCTATGGCTACACCTTC
TRBV5-4	once	TRBJ2-7	NA	CASSPAGSYEQYF	TGTGCCAGCAGCCCCGCGGGTTCCTACGAGCAGTACTTC
TRBV5-6	NA	TRBJ2-7	NA	CASSPPATGRYEQYF	TGTGCCAGCAGCCCGCCTGCGACAGGGAGGTACGAGCAGTACTTC
TRBV5-4	once	TRBJ2-2	NA	CASSLYGWSGELFF	TGTGCCAGCAGCTTGTATGGCTGGAGCGGGGAGCTGTTTTTT
TRBV6-5	NA	TRBJ1-4	NA	CASSYRSNEKLFF	TGTGCCAGCAGTTACAGATCTAATGAAAAGCTGTTTTTT
TRBV18	NA	TRBJ2-2	NA	CASSYTQLTLNTGELFF	TGTGCCAGCTCATATACACAGCTTACTTTGAACACCGGGGAGCTGTTTTTT
TRBV7-7	NA	TRBJ2-1	TRBD2	CASSRGLAGTYNEQFF	TGTGCTAGCAGCCGAGGACTAGCGGGTACCTACAATGAGCAGTTCTTC
TRBV13	NA	TRBJ1-3	NA	CASSNPRVGFSGNTIYF	TGTGCCAGCAGCAACCCCCGGGTAGGGTTTTCTGGAAACACCATATATTTT
TRBV2	NA	TRBJ1-5	TRBD1	CASSVRGQGQPQHF	TGTGCCAGCAGTGTCAGGGGGCAGGGTCAGCCCCAGCATTTT
TRBV6-5	NA	TRBJ2-1	TRBD2	CASSYLGLAGDNEQFF	TGTGCCAGCAGTTACCTGGGACTAGCGGGCGACAATGAGCAGTTCTTC
TRBV18	NA	TRBJ1-2	NA	CASWQVNYGYTF	TGTGCCAGCTGGCAAGTCAACTATGGCTACACCTTC
TRBV10-3	NA	TRBJ2-7	TRBD2	CAISESRGASGGPAQYF	TGTGCCATCAGTGAGTCCCGAGGGGCTAGCGGGGGACCGGCACAGTACTTC
TRBV7-2	NA	TRBJ1-1	NA	CASSLGRSYTEAFF	TGTGCCAGCAGCTTAGGCCGGTCGTACACTGAAGCTTTCTTT
TRBV19	NA	TRBJ2-2	NA	CATDGRMGTGELFF	TGTGCCACCGATGGACGGATGGGGACCGGGGAGCTGTTTTTT
TRBV28	NA	TRBJ2-7	TRBD2	CASSLGGEDAYEQYF	TGTGCCAGCAGTCTGGGGGGGGAGGACGCCTACGAGCAGTACTTC
TRBV5-4	medium-sized	TRBJ1-1	NA	CASSDMTTGSKEAFF	TGTGCCAGCAGCGATATGACGACAGGATCGAAGGAAGCTTTCTTT
TRBV18	NA	TRBJ1-5	NA	CASSPDGNQPQHF	TGTGCCAGCTCACCGGACGGAAATCAGCCCCAGCATTTT
TRBV19	NA	TRBJ2-7	TRBD1	CASSVSGTGGYEQYF	TGTGCCAGTAGTGTTTCCGGGACAGGAGGCTACGAGCAGTACTTC
TRBV18	NA	TRBJ2-5	NA	CASSPAQGSETQYF	TGTGCCAGCTCACCAGCACAGGGTTCAGAGACCCAGTACTTC
TRBV13	NA	TRBJ2-1	TRBD2	CASSFSSSGSRHNEQFF	TGTGCCAGCAGCTTTTCTTCTAGCGGAAGTCGACACAATGAGCAGTTCTTC
TRBV27	NA	TRBJ1-2	TRBD1	CASSEGTGNYGYTF	TGTGCCAGCAGTGAGGGGACAGGGAACTATGGCTACACCTTC
TRBV5-6	once	TRBJ2-7	NA	CASSPLEWADSLYF	TGTGCCAGCAGCCCCCTTGAGTGGGCAGATAGCTTGTACTTC
TRBV4-2	NA	TRBJ2-7	NA	CASSQERFQGGFGYEQYF	TGTGCCAGCAGCCAAGAGAGATTCCAAGGAGGGTTCGGCTACGAGCAGTACTTC
TRBV7-5	few	TRBJ1-1	NA	CARTRQGVNTEAFF	TGTGCCAGAACCAGACAGGGAGTGAACACTGAAGCTTTCTTT
TRBV29-1	NA	TRBJ2-1	TRBD2	CSVEPGLAGLQSSYNEQFF	TGCAGCGTTGAGCCGGGACTAGCGGGCCTACAGAGCTCCTACAATGAGCAGTTCTTC
TRBV6-6	NA	TRBJ2-6	NA	CASSTRVAGANVLTF	TGTGCCAGCAGTACCAGGGTGGCTGGGGCCAACGTCCTGACTTTC
TRBV6-5	NA	TRBJ2-7	NA	CASSQSSYEQYF	TGTGCCAGCAGCCAAAGCTCCTACGAGCAGTACTTC
TRBV13	NA	TRBJ1-4	NA	CASSEYEKLFF	TGTGCCAGCAGTGAATACGAAAAACTGTTTTTT
TRBV18	NA	TRBJ2-7	TRBD1	CASSTGQGIGQYF	TGTGCCAGCTCAACGGGACAGGGGATAGGGCAGTACTTC
TRBV7-8	NA	TRBJ2-2	NA	CASSLRDQGWELFF	TGTGCCAGCAGCTTACGAGATCAGGGGTGGGAGCTGTTTTTT
TRBV27	NA	TRBJ2-5	NA	CASSLATAGGHQETQYF	TGTGCCAGCAGTTTGGCAACGGCGGGCGGCCACCAAGAGACCCAGTACTTC
TRBV11-2	NA	TRBJ2-7	TRBD1	CASSSGTGGPYEQYF	TGTGCCAGCAGCTCTGGGACAGGGGGTCCCTACGAGCAGTACTTC
TRBV11-2	NA	TRBJ2-7	TRBD2	CASSQDSGSSYEQYF	TGTGCCAGCAGCCAAGATAGCGGGAGCTCCTACGAGCAGTACTTC
TRBV5-6	once	TRBJ1-3	NA	CASSPGGRERRAGNTIYF	TGTGCCAGCAGCCCGGGTGGGAGGGAAAGGAGAGCTGGAAACACCATATATTTT
TRBV27	NA	TRBJ1-5	NA	CASSLDWGSNQPQHF	TGTGCCAGCAGTTTAGACTGGGGAAGCAATCAGCCCCAGCATTTT